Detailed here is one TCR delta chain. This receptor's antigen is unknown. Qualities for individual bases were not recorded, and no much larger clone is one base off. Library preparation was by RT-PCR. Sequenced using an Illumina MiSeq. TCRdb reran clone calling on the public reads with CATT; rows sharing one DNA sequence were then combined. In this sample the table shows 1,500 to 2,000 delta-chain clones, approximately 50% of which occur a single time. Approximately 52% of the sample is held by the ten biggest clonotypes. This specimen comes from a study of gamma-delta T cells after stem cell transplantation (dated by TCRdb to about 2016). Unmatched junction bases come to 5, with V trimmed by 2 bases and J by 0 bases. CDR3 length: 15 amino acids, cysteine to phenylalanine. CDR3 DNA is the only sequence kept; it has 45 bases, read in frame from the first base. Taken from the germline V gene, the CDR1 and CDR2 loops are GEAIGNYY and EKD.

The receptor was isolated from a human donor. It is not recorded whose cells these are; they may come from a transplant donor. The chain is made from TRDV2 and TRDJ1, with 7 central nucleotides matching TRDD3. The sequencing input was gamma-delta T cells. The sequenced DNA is TGTGCCTGTGACAGCTTGGGGGAATACACCGATAAACTCATCTTT. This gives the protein CACDSLGEYTDKLIF.